These 3 T cell receptor beta chains were all obtained from the same sample, sequenced in a study of blood T cell repertoires in COVID-19. Profiling relied on immunoSEQ multiplex PCR, and the TCRdb table lists in-frame clones only, not all of them. The profile shows 150,000 to 200,000 clones, more than 65% of them singletons. What was sequenced was PBMCs or T cells enriched from blood (not recorded which). The receptor set was obtained from a man in his fifties or sixties who had recovered from COVID-19.

V is TRBV7-8 and J is TRBJ1-3; no firm D call. The germline V gene has CDR1 SGHVS and CDR2 FQNEAQ. Trimming pared 5 bases from V and 3 bases from J, leaving 14 bases between. This CDR3 region has 15 residues. Here the CDR3 DNA reads TGTGCCAGCAGCCCTGCCCGGAGGATTGGAAACACCATATATTTT. Protein: CASSPARRIGNTIYF.

The rearrangement joins TRBV10-3 to TRBJ2-5; possible D gene TRBD2, 5 bases. The CDR3 is made up of 15 amino acids. The V end lost 0 bases, the J end lost 5 bases, and 13 bases lay between the germline ends. Germline CDR1 reads ENHRY; CDR2 reads SYGVKD. The CDR3 sequence: CAISESDSSLETQYF. CDR3 nucleotides: TGTGCCATCAGTGAGTCGGACTCCTCGCTGGAGACCCAGTACTTC.

J is TRBJ2-5 and V is TRBV11-3; D not certain. The V end lost 0 bases, the J end lost 5 bases, and 7 bases lay between the germline ends. The CDR3 loop spans 13 amino acids. Germline V gene lookup returns CDR1 SGHNT and CDR2 YENEEA. CDR3 loop: CASSLDNLETQYF. As DNA, the CDR3 is TGTGCCAGCAGCTTAGATAATTTGGAGACCCAGTACTTC.